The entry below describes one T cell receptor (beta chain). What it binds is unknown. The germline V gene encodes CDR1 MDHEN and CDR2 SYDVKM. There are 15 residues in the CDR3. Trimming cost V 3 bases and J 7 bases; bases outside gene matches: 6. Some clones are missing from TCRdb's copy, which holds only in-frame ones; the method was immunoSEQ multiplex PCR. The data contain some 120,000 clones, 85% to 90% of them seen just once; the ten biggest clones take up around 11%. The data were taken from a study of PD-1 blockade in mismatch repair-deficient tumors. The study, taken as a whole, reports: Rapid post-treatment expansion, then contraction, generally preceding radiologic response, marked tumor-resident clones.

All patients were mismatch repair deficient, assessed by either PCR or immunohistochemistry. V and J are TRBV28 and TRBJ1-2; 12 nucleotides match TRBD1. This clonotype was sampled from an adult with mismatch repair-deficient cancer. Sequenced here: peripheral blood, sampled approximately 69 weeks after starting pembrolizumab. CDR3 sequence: CASSFIRDRGRGYTF. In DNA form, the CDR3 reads TGTGCCAGCAGTTTCATCCGGGACAGGGGGCGTGGCTACACCTTC.